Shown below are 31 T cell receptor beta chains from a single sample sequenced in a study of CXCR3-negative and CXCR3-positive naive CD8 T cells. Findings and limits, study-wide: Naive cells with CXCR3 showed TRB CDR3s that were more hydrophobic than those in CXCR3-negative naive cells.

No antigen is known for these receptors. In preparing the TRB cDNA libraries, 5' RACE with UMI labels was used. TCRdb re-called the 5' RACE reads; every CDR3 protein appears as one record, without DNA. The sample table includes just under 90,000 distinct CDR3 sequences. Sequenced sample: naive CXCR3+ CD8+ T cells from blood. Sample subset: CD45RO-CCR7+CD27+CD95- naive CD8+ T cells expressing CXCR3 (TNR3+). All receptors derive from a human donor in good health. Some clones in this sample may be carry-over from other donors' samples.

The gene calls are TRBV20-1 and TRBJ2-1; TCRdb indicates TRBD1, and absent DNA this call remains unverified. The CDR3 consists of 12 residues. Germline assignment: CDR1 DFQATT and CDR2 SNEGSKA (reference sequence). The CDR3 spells CSARRGTHEQFF.

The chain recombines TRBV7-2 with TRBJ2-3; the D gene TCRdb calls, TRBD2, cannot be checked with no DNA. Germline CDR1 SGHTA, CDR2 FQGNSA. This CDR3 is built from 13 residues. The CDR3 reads CASSKGLAGGQYF.

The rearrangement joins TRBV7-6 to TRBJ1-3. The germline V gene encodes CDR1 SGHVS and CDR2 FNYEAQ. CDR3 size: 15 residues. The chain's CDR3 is CASSLGGGSGNTIYF.

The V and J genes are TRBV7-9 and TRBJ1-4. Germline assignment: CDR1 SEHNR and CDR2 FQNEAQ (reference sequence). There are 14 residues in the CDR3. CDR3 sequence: CASSRQEWDEKLFF.

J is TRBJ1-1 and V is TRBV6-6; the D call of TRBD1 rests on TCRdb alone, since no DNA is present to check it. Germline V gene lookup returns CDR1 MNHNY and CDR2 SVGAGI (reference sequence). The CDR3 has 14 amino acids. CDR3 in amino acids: CASSYWGRGAEAFF.

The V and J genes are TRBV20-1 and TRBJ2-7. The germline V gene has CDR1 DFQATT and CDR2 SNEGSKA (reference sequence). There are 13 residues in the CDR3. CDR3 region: CSASLLAPYEQYF.

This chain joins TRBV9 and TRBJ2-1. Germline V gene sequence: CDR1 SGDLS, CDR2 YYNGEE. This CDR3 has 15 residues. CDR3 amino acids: CASSATGSSYNEQFF.

The chain's CDR3 is CASRNPWTDTQYF. This sequence joins TRBV28 and TRBJ2-3; without DNA, the TCRdb call of TRBD1 cannot be checked. The CDR3 has 13 residues. Germline V CDR1 and CDR2: MDHEN, SYDVKM.

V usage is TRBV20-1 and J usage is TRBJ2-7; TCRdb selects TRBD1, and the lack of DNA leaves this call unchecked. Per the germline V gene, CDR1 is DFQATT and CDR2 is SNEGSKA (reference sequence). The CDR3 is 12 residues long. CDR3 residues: CSGRAGGYEQYF.

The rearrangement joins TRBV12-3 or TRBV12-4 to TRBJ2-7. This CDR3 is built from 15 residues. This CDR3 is CASQVSRQIFYEQYF.

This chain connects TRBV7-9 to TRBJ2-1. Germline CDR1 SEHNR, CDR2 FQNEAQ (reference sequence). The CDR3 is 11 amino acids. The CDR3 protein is CASNLAGEQFF.

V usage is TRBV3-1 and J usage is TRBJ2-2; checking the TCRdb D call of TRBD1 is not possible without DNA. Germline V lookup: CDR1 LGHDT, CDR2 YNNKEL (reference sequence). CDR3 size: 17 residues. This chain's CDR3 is CASSTGPGQGASGELFF.

CDR3 protein: CASTSGTNTGELFF. The chain joins TRBV28 to TRBJ2-2; TCRdb's assignment of TRBD1 cannot be checked, as there is no DNA. The length of the CDR3 is 14 residues. Germline V CDR1 and CDR2: MDHEN, SYDVKM.

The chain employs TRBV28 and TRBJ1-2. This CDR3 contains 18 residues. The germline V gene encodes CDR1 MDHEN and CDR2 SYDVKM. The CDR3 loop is CASSLVIPPEVGLDGYTF.

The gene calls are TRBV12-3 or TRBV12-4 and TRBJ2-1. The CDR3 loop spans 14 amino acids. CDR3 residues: CASSFRTGDNEQFF.

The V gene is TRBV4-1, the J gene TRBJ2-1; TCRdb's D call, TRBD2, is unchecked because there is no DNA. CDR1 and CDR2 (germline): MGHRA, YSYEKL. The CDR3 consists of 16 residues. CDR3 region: CASSQEGLAGRYEQFF.

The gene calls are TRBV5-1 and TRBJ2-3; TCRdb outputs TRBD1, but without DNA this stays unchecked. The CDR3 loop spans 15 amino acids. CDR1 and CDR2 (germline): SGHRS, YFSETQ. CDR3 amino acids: CASSRRGASTDTQYF.

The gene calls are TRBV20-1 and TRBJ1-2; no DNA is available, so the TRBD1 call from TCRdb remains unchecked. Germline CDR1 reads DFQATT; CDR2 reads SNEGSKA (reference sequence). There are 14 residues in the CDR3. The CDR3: CSATGDGPNYGYTF.

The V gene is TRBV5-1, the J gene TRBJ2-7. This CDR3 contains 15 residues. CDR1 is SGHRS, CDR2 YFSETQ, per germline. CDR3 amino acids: CASSLTDHSSYEQYF.

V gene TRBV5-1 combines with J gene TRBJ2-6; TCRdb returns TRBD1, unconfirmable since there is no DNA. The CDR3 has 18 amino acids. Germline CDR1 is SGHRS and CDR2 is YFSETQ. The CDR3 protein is CASTPWGRPSSGANVLTF.

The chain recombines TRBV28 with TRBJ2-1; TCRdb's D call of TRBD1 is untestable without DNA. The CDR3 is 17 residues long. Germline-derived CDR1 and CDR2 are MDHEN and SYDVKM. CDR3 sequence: CASEGYRGGISYNEQFF.

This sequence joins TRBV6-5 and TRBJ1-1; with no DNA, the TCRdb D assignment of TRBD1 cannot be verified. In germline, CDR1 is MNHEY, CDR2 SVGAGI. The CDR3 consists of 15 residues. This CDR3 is CASSYKTGLVPEAFF.

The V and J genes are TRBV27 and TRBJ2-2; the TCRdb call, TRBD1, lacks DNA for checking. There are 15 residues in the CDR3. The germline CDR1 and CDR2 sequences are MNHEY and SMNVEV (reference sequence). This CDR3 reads CASSLSGQDTGELFF.

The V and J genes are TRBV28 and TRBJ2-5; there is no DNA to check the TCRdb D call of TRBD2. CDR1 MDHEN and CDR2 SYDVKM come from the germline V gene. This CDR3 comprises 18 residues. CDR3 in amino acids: CASSLGGEWVTVGETQYF.

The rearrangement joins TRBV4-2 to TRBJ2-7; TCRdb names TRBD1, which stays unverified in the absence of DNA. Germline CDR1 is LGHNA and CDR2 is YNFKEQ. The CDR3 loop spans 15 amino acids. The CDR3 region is CASSQSGTPSMEQYF.

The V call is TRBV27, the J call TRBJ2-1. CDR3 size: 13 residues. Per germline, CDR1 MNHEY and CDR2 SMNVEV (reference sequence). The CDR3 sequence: CASSFASYNEQFF.

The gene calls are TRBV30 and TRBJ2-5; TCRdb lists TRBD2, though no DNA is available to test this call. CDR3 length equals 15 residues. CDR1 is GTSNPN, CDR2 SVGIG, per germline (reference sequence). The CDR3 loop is CAWSDPLDPQETQYF. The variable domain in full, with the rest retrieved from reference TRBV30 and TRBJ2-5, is SQTIHQWPATLVQPVGSPLSLECTVEGTSNPNLYWYRQAAGRGLQLLFYSVGIGQISSEVPQNLSASRPQDRQFILSSKKLLLSDSGFYLCAWSDPLDPQETQYFGPGTRLLVL.

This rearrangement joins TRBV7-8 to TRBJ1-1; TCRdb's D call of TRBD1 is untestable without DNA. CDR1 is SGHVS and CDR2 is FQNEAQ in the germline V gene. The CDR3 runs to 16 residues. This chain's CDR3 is CASSLVGGLGKAEAFF.

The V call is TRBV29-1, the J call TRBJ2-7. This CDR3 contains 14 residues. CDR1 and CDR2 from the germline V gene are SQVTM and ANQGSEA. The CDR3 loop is CSVERPVSPYEQYF.

CDR3 in amino acids: CATSHPRLAEETQYF. The J gene is TRBJ2-5, the V gene TRBV15; TCRdb's D call of TRBD1 is untestable without DNA. The CDR3 sequence is 15 residues long. The germline V gene encodes CDR1 LNHNV and CDR2 YYDKDF (reference sequence).

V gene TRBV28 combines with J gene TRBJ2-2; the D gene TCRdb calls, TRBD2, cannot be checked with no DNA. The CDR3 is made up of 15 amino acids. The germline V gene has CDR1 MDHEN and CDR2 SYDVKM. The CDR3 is CASRSLAGAVGELFF.